The sample holds many counts of the clone carrying this T cell receptor beta chain. This sample was included in a study of molecular identifiers for immune sequencing clone quantification. The CDR3 extends over 18 amino acids. V was pared by 6 bases and J by 6 bases, with 20 bases of the junction left unmatched. The V gene's germline CDR1 is MGHDK and CDR2 SYGVNS. Using its own MiXCR run on the PCR reads, TCRdb lists one record per CDR3 protein. The sample consists of 60,000 to 70,000 distinct CDR3 sequences, about a sixth of them appearing once. The specimen sequenced was naive CD8+ T cells from blood, with Jurkat cell RNA spiked in. Subset given: FACS-sorted CD8+CD4-CCR7+CD45RA+ naive T cells. This receptor was taken from a human donor in good health. Some libraries in this study had Jurkat cell RNA spiked in. V usage is TRBV25-1 and J usage is TRBJ2-4; 7 nucleotides agree with TRBD2. DNA for the CDR3: TGTGCCAGCAGGGAGCCCCAGAAGCTAGCGGTAAATCTAAACATTCAGTACTTC. Protein sequence: CASREPQKLAVNLNIQYF.